This T cell receptor delta chain was identified in a study of gamma-delta chains in newborns, infants, children. TCRdb applied CATT to the reads for clone calling. Here the sample spans roughly 4,000 delta-chain clones, more than 0.55% being singletons. About this clone: The protein recorded in TCRdb matches a much larger clone and deviates from this DNA's translation at residue 10, suggesting a read error; the protein here is obtained by translating the DNA. Within the sample, other DNA sequences also encode this same CDR3.

CDR3 length equals 19 residues. Trimming took 0 bases from V and 0 from J; bases not matched to a gene: 4. CDR1 is GEAIGNYY, CDR2 EKD, per germline. This receptor was taken from a child who was a newborn, infant or young child, either healthy, febrile or measles-vaccinated (not recorded which). The rearrangement links TRDV2 to TRDJ3; TRDD3 aligns across 10 bases. Sequenced: blood. CDR3: CACDTVLGDGSWDTRQMFF. CDR3 sequence (DNA): TGTGCCTGTGACACCGTACTGGGGGATGGCTCCTGGGACACCCGACAGATGTTTTTC.